This record covers a single T cell receptor (beta chain). Its antigen is as yet unknown. This specimen comes from a study of shared clonotypes between healthy human individuals. Turning to the study itself: Donors, aged 18 to 49, were a couple of women and three men.

CDR1 is MDHEN, CDR2 SYDVKM, per germline. The CDR3 consists of 12 residues. V was clipped by 7 bases and J by 0 bases, with 7 bases between them. Study results and limitations: Estimated richness values were generally larger in naive subsets than in memory subsets.

The authors loaded 200 ng DNA, 27,000 or so T cell genomes, into sorted-subset replicate PCRs. How the authors handled the data: Junction-only immunoSEQ sequences carried no quality scores, so filtering differed. Assay used: immunoSEQ multiplex PCR; TCRdb lists only in-frame clones, some missing. Clone size and V and J calls were adopted from that table, with D and trimming inferred from the DNA. The table records under 700,000 clones, approximately 95% of them present only once. Naive CD8 cells lacked CD45RO, underwent positive selection for CCR7 and left out terminally differentiated effector memory CD45RA+ cells.

The clonotype comes from a woman younger than 45 in good health. The specimen was naive CD8+ T cells sorted from blood. The chain recombines TRBV28 with TRBJ2-7, with TRBD1 as a possible D gene (5 bases). The CDR3 protein is CASTGHSYEQYF. The CDR3 nucleotides read TGTGCCAGCACAGGACACTCCTACGAGCAGTACTTC.